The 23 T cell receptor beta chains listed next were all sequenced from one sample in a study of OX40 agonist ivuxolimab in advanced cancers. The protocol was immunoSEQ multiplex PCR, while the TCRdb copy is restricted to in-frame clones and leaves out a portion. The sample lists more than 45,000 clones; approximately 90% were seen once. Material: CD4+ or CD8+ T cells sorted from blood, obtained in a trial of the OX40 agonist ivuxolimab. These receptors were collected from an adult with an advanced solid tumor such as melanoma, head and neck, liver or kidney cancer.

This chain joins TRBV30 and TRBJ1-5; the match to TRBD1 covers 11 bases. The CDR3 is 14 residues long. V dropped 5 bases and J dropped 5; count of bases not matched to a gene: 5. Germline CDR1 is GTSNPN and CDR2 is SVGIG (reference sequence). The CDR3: CAWGTGGEDQPQHF. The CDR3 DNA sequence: TGTGCCTGGGGGACAGGGGGTGAGGATCAGCCCCAGCATTTT.

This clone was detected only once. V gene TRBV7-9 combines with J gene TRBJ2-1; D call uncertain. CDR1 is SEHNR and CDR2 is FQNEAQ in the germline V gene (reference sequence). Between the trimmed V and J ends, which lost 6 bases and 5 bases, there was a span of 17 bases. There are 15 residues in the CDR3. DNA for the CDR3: TGTGCCAGCAGGCCCCTGCCTGGGATTAACAATGAGCAGTTCTTC. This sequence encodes CASRPLPGINNEQFF.

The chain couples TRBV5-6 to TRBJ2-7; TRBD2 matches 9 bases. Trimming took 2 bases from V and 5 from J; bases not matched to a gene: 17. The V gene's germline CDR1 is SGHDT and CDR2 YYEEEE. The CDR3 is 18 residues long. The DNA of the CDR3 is TGTGCCAGCAGCTTACTAGCGGGCGAGCCCGTCCTACCCCACGAGCAGTACTTC. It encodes CASSLLAGEPVLPHEQYF.

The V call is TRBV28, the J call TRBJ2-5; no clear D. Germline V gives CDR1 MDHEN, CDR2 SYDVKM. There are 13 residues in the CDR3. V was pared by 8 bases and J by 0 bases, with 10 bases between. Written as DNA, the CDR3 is TGTGCCAGCGATTCCCGGAACCAAGAGACCCAGTACTTC. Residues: CASDSRNQETQYF.

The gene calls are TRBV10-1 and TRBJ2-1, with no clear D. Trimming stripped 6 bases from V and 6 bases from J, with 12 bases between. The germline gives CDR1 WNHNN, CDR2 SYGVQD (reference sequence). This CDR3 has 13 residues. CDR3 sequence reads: CASSPTRTNEQFF. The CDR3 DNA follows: TGCGCCAGCAGCCCCACTCGGACCAATGAGCAGTTCTTC.

The CDR3 reads CASSELVAGELFF. The CDR3 region has the DNA TGTGCCAGCAGTGAACTAGTCGCCGGGGAGCTGTTTTTT. The V gene is TRBV25-1, the J gene TRBJ2-2; D remains unclear. Germline CDR1 and CDR2: MGHDK and SYGVNS. This CDR3 comprises 13 residues. V was clipped by 2 bases and J by 6 bases, with 7 bases between them.

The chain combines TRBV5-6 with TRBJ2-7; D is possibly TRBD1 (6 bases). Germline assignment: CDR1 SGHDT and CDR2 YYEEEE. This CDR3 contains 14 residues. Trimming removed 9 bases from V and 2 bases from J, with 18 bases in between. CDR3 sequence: CATYLQGGPYEQYV. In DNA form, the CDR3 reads TGTGCCACTTACTTACAGGGTGGGCCCTACGAGCAGTACGTC.

CDR3 loop: CASSAFTENTGELFF. The CDR3 nucleotides read TGTGCCAGCAGTGCCTTCACGGAGAACACCGGGGAGCTGTTTTTT. This chain connects TRBV27 to TRBJ2-2; D is ambiguous. In germline, CDR1 is MNHEY, CDR2 SMNVEV (reference sequence). The V end lost 5 bases, the J end lost 1 base, and 11 bases lay between the germline ends. This CDR3 is 15 amino acids long.

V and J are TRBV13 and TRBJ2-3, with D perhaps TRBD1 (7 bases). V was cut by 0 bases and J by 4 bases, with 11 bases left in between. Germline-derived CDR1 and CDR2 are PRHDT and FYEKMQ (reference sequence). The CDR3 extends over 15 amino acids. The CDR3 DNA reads TGTGCCAGCAGCTTAGGACAGGGGAGGCCAGATACGCAGTATTTT. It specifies CASSLGQGRPDTQYF. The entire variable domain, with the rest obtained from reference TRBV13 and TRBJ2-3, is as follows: AAGVIQSPRHLIKEKRETATLKCYPIPRHDTVYWYQQGPGQDPQFLISFYEKMQSDKGSIPDRFSAQQFSDYHSELNMSSLELGDSALYFCASSLGQGRPDTQYFGPGTRLTVL.

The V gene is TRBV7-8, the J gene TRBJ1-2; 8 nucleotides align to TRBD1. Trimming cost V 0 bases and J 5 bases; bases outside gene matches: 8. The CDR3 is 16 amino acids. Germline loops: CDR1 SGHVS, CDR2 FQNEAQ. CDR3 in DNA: TGTGCCAGCAGCTTAGCCCAGGGGGCGCTCCTTTATGGCTACACCTTC. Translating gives CASSLAQGALLYGYTF.

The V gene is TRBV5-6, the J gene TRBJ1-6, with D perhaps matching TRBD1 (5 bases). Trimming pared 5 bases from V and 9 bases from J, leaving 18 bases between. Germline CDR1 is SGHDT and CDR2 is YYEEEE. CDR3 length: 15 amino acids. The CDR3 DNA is TGTGCCAGCAGTTGGGGGTCCCCCGCACTTTCACCCCTCCACTTT. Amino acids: CASSWGSPALSPLHF.

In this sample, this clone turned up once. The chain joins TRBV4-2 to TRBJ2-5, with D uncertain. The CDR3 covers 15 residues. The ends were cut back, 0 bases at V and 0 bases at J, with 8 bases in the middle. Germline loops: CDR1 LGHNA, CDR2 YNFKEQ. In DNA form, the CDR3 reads TGTGCCAGCAGCCAAGAAGGATCCGACCAAGAGACCCAGTACTTC. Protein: CASSQEGSDQETQYF.

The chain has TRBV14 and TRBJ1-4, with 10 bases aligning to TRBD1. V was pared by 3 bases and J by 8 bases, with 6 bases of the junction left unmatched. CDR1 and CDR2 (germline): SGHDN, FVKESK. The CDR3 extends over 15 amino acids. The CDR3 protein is CASSQAGTGEEKLFF. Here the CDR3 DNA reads TGTGCCAGCAGCCAGGCCGGGACAGGGGAGGAAAAACTGTTTTTT.

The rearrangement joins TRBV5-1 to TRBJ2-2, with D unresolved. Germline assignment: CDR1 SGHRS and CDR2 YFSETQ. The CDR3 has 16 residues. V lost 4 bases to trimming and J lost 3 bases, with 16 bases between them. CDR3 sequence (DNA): TGCGCCAGCAGCCGCATGTTAGGGCTTGACACCGGGGAGCTGTTTTTT. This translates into CASSRMLGLDTGELFF.

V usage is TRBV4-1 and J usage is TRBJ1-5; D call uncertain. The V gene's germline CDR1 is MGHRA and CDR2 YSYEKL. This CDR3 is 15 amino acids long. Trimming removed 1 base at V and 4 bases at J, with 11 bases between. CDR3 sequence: CASSQGVAGNQPQHF. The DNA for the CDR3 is TGCGCCAGCAGCCAAGGGGTGGCCGGTAATCAGCCCCAGCATTTT.

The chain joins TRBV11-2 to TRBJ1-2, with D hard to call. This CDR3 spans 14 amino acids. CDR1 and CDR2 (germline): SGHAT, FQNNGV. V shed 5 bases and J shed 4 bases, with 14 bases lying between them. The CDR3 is CASSPSGRGYGYTF. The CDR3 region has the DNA TGTGCCAGCAGCCCTTCCGGGCGTGGCTATGGCTACACCTTC.

CDR3 residues: CASSSSRRSEAFF. The DNA of the CDR3 is TGTGCCAGCAGTTCGAGCAGGCGGTCCGAAGCTTTCTTT. This rearrangement joins TRBV27 to TRBJ1-1; D remains unclear. CDR1 is MNHEY, CDR2 SMNVEV, per germline (reference sequence). V lost 4 bases and J lost 8, with 14 bases in between. The CDR3 loop spans 13 amino acids.

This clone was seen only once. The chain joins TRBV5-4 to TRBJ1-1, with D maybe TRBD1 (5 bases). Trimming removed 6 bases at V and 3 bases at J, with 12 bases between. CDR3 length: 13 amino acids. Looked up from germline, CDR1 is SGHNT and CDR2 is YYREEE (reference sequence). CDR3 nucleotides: TGTGCCAGCAAACGGGTGGGGGACACTGAAGCTTTCTTT. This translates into CASKRVGDTEAFF.

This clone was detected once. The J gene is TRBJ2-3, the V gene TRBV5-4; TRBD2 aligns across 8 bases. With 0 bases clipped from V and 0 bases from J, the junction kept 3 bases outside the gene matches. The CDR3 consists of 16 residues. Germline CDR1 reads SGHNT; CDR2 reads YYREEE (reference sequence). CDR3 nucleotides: TGTGCCAGCAGCTTGGGGGCTAGCGGGAGCACAGATACGCAGTATTTT. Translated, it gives CASSLGASGSTDTQYF.

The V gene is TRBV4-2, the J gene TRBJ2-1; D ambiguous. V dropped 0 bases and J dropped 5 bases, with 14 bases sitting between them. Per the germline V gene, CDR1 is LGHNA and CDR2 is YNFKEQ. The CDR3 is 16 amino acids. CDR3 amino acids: CASSQEGQAVNNEQFF. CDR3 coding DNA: TGTGCCAGCAGCCAAGAAGGTCAAGCCGTAAACAATGAGCAGTTCTTC.

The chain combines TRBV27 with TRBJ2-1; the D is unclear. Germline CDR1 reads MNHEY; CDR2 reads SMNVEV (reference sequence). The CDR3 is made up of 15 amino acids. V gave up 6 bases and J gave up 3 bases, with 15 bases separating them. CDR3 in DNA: TGTGCCAGCAGCTCGATCCAGAGAGTCTACAATGAGCAGTTCTTC. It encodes CASSSIQRVYNEQFF.

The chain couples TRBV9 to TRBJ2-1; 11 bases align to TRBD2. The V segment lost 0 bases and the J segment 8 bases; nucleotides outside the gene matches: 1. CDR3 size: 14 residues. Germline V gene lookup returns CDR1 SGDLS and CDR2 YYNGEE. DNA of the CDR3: TGTGCCAGCAGCGTAGGACTAGCGGGGTATGAGCAGTTCTTC. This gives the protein CASSVGLAGYEQFF.

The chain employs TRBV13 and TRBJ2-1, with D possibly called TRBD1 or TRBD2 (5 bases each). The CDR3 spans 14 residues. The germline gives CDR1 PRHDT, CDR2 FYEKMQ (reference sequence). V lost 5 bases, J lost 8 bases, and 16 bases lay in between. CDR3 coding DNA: TGTGCCAGCAGCAGAGGGGACCTTGGCGATGAGCAGTTCTTC. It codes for CASSRGDLGDEQFF. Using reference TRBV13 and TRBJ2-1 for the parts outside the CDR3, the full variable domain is AAGVIQSPRHLIKEKRETATLKCYPIPRHDTVYWYQQGPGQDPQFLISFYEKMQSDKGSIPDRFSAQQFSDYHSELNMSSLELGDSALYFCASSRGDLGDEQFFGPGTRLTVL.